The entry below gives a single TCR beta chain sequence along with its context. As yet, its antigen is unknown. This sample is drawn from a study of shared clonotypes between healthy human individuals. CDR3 size: 15 residues. CDR1 and CDR2 (germline): LNHDA, SQIVND (reference sequence). Deletions cut 6 bases from V and 2 bases from J, with 15 bases between. Everyone who donated was a Caucasian adult who lived in Nashville, Tennessee. The study's findings and limits: Investigators expected sequencing depth to affect clonotype sharing among donors.

Approximately 200 ng DNA, tens of thousands of T cell genomes, went into each sorted-subset replicate PCR. Clones were sequenced by immunoSEQ multiplex PCR, and TCRdb holds only the in-frame ones, with some missing. The sample carries about 1.1 million clones, about 72% recorded once. This chain joins TRBV19 and TRBJ2-3, with D maybe TRBD2 (7 bases). The TCR sequence derives from a man aged 18 to 29 in good health. Some clones in this sample may be carry-over from other donors' samples. The sample was memory CD4+ T cells from PBMCs. The sample's subset: CD45RA-negative fraction. DNA of the CDR3: TGTGCCAGTAGCTCCGGGGGGCGGATCACAGATACGCAGTATTTT. It translates to CASSSGGRITDTQYF.